This T cell receptor beta chain was sequenced for a study of blood T cell repertoires in COVID-19. Study details: PBMCs, B-cell-depleted T cells, or T cells provided the cDNA or gDNA that made up the material.

Germline loops: CDR1 LNHDA, CDR2 SQIVND (reference sequence). The V gene end was trimmed by 2 bases and the J gene end by 0 bases; junction bases not matched to a gene: 7. The CDR3 is 18 residues long. TCRdb's copy holds only in-frame clones and misses some; the assay was immunoSEQ multiplex PCR. The sample has approximately 200,000 clones, 70% to 85% seen once; the top ten hold 3.2%. The sequenced sample was PBMCs or T cells enriched from blood (not recorded which). This chain connects TRBV19 to TRBJ2-6; 7 bases line up with TRBD1. This sequence was found in a woman younger than 45 who had recovered from COVID-19. The CDR3 here is CASSIRRDSYSGANVLTF. The CDR3 DNA sequence: TGTGCCAGTAGTATACGAAGGGACAGCTACTCTGGGGCCAACGTCCTGACTTTC.